Shown below are 27 T cell receptor beta chains from a single sample sequenced in a study of cytomegalovirus exposure and HLA in healthy donors. PCR amplification relied on 60 Vbeta primers (plus 13 Jbeta primers). Sequenced by immunoSEQ multiplex PCR; TCRdb stores in-frame clones only, minus some. This sample has 120,000 or so clones; 75% to 85% occur once, and the top ten carry roughly 2%. Sequenced: PBMCs. The source is a man between 18 and 35 years old in good health and CMV-seronegative.

The chain recombines TRBV11-3 with TRBJ2-1; 10 positions agree with TRBD2. V lost 0 bases to trimming and J lost 7 bases; unmatched junction nucleotides: 6. This CDR3 is 16 amino acids long. The V gene's germline CDR1 is SGHNT and CDR2 YENEEA. The CDR3 is CASSLDLAGVGNEQFF. The CDR3 DNA is TGTGCCAGCAGCTTAGATCTAGCGGGAGTAGGGAATGAGCAGTTCTTC. The entire variable domain, with the rest obtained from reference TRBV11-3 and TRBJ2-1, is as follows: EAGVVQSPRYKIIEKKQPVAFWCNPISGHNTLYWYLQNLGQGPELLIRYENEEAVDDSQLPKDRFSAERLKGVDSTLKIQPAELGDSAVYLCASSLDLAGVGNEQFFGPGTRLTVL.

The CDR3 DNA sequence: TGTGCCAGCAGCTTGGGTAGCGGGAGGGGCAATGAGCAGTTCTTC. It encodes CASSLGSGRGNEQFF. The gene calls are TRBV5-8 and TRBJ2-1; 11 bases are a match to TRBD2. With V trimmed by 0 bases and J by 6 bases, 2 bases remained unmatched. The germline CDR1 and CDR2 sequences are SGHTS and YDEGEE. The CDR3 sequence is 15 residues long.

This chain connects TRBV6-5 to TRBJ2-7; 9 positions match TRBD1. Germline trimming cut 2 bases from V and 3 bases from J; bases unmatched to any gene: 5. This CDR3 has 15 amino acids. Germline V gene lookup returns CDR1 MNHEY and CDR2 SVGAGI. CDR3 coding DNA: TGTGCCAGCAGTTACCCGCCGGGACAGGGCTACGAGCAGTACTTC. Translating it yields CASSYPPGQGYEQYF.

In this sample, this clone turned up a few times. This chain connects TRBV6-1 to TRBJ2-6; D unclear. The length of the CDR3 is 14 residues. Per the germline V gene, CDR1 is MNHNS and CDR2 is SASEGT. Trimming pared 4 bases from V and 0 bases from J, leaving 4 bases between. CDR3 sequence (DNA): TGTGCCAGCAGTGTAGACTCTGGGGCCAACGTCCTGACTTTC. It translates to CASSVDSGANVLTF.

The chain employs TRBV29-1 and TRBJ1-1, with 7 bases aligning to TRBD1. Per the germline V gene, CDR1 is SQVTM and CDR2 is ANQGSEA. V trimming: 1 base; J trimming: 5 bases; junction bases outside the gene matches: 10. The CDR3 contains 15 residues. CDR3 region: CSVEVLWTGETEAFF. The CDR3, as DNA: TGCAGCGTTGAAGTTCTGTGGACAGGCGAGACTGAAGCTTTCTTT.

The chain carries TRBV6-6 and TRBJ1-4; 7 nucleotides line up with TRBD1. The CDR3 is made up of 14 amino acids. V shed 8 bases and J 3 bases; nucleotides not matched to a gene: 6. Per the germline V gene, CDR1 is MNHNY and CDR2 is SVGAGI (reference sequence). The CDR3 spells CASANRGPNEKLFF. The CDR3 coding sequence is TGTGCCAGCGCGAACAGGGGACCTAATGAAAAACTGTTTTTT.

The genes are TRBV5-4 and TRBJ1-2, with 7 bases identical to TRBD1. CDR3 length: 14 residues. With V trimmed by 2 bases and J by 6 bases, 7 bases remained unmatched. The germline gives CDR1 SGHNT, CDR2 YYREEE (reference sequence). The CDR3, as DNA: TGTGCCAGCAGCTTAGCGACAGGGTTGGATGGCTACACCTTC. This encodes CASSLATGLDGYTF.

The chain uses TRBV28 and TRBJ1-1; 9 bases fit TRBD1. There are 12 residues in the CDR3. Trimming took 2 bases from V and 10 from J; bases not matched to a gene: 2. Germline CDR1 is MDHEN and CDR2 is SYDVKM. As DNA, the CDR3 is TGTGCCAGCAGTTTAGGACAGGGGAGAGCTTTCTTT. Its protein product is CASSLGQGRAFF.

This sequence joins TRBV13 and TRBJ1-2; D is uncertain. The germline V and J ends were trimmed by 0 bases and 2 bases, with 16 bases remaining between them. The CDR3 runs to 17 residues. Germline V gene sequence: CDR1 PRHDT, CDR2 FYEKMQ (reference sequence). The CDR3 DNA is TGTGCCAGCAGCTTAGGGGCCAGGCTAAACTTGAACTATGGCTACACCTTC. It yields the protein CASSLGARLNLNYGYTF.

The V gene is TRBV25-1, the J gene TRBJ2-1; 7 nucleotides align to TRBD2. The CDR3 is 11 amino acids. The germline V gene has CDR1 MGHDK and CDR2 SYGVNS. V dropped 4 bases and J dropped 9; count of bases not matched to a gene: 0. The CDR3 region has the DNA TGTGCCAGCAGTGTAGCGGGTGAGCAGTTCTTC. Translated, it gives CASSVAGEQFF.

The chain carries TRBV18 and TRBJ2-7, with 9 positions matching TRBD2. V gave up 0 bases and J gave up 1 base; unmatched junction bases: 4. The CDR3 totals 16 residues. CDR1 and CDR2 (germline): KGHSH, LQKENI. Here the CDR3 reads CASSPPLREGSYEQYF. The CDR3 bases are TGTGCCAGCTCACCACCGTTGCGGGAGGGATCCTACGAGCAGTACTTC.

This clone was detected only a few times. The rearrangement links TRBV5-1 to TRBJ1-1; D might be TRBD1 (6 bases). Germline V CDR1 and CDR2: SGHRS, YFSETQ. The length of the CDR3 is 15 residues. Trimming shortened V by 4 bases and J by 2 bases, and 15 bases separated the two germline ends. CDR3 sequence reads: CASSGTGSINTEAFF. CDR3 DNA sequence: TGCGCCAGCAGCGGTACAGGGTCAATTAACACTGAAGCTTTCTTT.

This clone appeared a single time. V usage is TRBV7-9 and J usage is TRBJ2-2; TRBD1 agrees at 7 bases. Unmatched junction bases numbered 8, after V lost 5 bases and J lost 5 bases. Germline CDR1 reads SEHNR; CDR2 reads FQNEAQ (reference sequence). This CDR3 has 15 residues. The CDR3 is CASSATQGNTGELFF. The CDR3 DNA is TGTGCCAGCAGCGCAACACAGGGGAATACCGGGGAGCTGTTTTTT.

This clone appeared a single time. This sequence joins TRBV4-1 and TRBJ2-1, with D perhaps matching TRBD2 (6 bases). V lost 4 bases to trimming and J lost 8 bases, with 30 bases between them. The germline CDR1 and CDR2 sequences are MGHRA and YSYEKL. This CDR3 contains 19 residues. DNA of the CDR3: TGCGCCAGCAGCCCAGCAGCACTAGCAAATATAGTACGCGTCGATGAGCAGTTCTTC. Protein sequence: CASSPAALANIVRVDEQFF.

The rearrangement links TRBV28 to TRBJ1-5; 10 nucleotides line up with TRBD1. The CDR3 covers 16 residues. V shed 3 bases and J 11 bases; nucleotides not matched to a gene: 13. Per the germline V gene, CDR1 is MDHEN and CDR2 is SYDVKM. CDR3 loop: CASSLEPGQGLRAQHF. DNA of the CDR3: TGTGCCAGCAGTTTGGAACCGGGACAGGGGCTTCGGGCCCAGCATTTT. The complete variable domain, with remaining parts taken from reference TRBV28 and TRBJ1-5, reads DVKVTQSSRYLVKRTGEKVFLECVQDMDHENMFWYRQDPGLGLRLIYFSYDVKMKEKGDIPEGYSVSREKKERFSLILESASTNQTSMYLCASSLEPGQGLRAQHFGDGTRLSIL.

This clone was seen more than once but under ten times. A read error is the likely source, as a far larger clone sits one nucleotide away. V is TRBV5-1 and J is TRBJ2-7, with TRBD2 matching 9 bases. Germline assignment: CDR1 SGHRS and CDR2 YFSETQ. There are 13 residues in the CDR3. V trimming: 3 bases; J trimming: 3 bases; junction bases outside the gene matches: 1. Here the CDR3 reads CASSSTSGYEQYF. The CDR3 DNA reads TGCGCCAGCAGCTCGACTAGCGGCTACGAGCAGTACTTC. Full variable domain (rest looked up from reference TRBV5-1 and TRBJ2-7): KAGVTQTPRYLIKTRGQQVTLSCSPISGHRSVSWYQQTPGQGLQFLFEYFSETQRNKGNFPGRFSGRQFSNSRSEMNVSTLELGDSALYLCASSSTSGYEQYFGPGTRLTVT.

The rearrangement uses TRBV5-1 and TRBJ1-3; 8 nucleotides match TRBD1. V shed 1 base, J shed 0 bases, and the junction held 6 bases outside the gene matches. Germline V gene data show CDR1 as SGHRS and CDR2 as YFSETQ. This CDR3 spans 17 amino acids. The CDR3 sequence is CASSLWTGIVSGNTIYF. CDR3 nucleotides: TGCGCCAGCAGCTTGTGGACAGGGATAGTCTCTGGAAACACCATATATTTT.

The CDR3 loop is CASSLDTPYGYTF. The CDR3 DNA reads as TGCGCCAGCAGCCTTGACACCCCCTATGGCTACACCTTC. This sequence joins TRBV5-1 and TRBJ1-2; D is unresolved. Germline-derived CDR1 and CDR2 are SGHRS and YFSETQ. Trimming cost V 4 bases and J 4 bases, with 11 bases left between them. The CDR3 loop spans 13 amino acids.

This chain joins TRBV7-8 and TRBJ1-1; 9 bases are shared with TRBD1. CDR1 and CDR2 (germline): SGHVS, FQNEAQ. The CDR3 totals 14 residues. Trimming cost V 1 base and J 6 bases; bases outside gene matches: 3. CDR3 in amino acids: CASSLGDRDSEAFF. The CDR3 DNA sequence: TGTGCCAGCAGCTTAGGGGACAGGGACTCTGAAGCTTTCTTT.

This rearrangement joins TRBV6-5 to TRBJ2-7; perhaps TRBD2 as D (5 bases). V lost 2 bases and J lost 2, with 16 bases in between. Germline CDR1 reads MNHEY; CDR2 reads SVGAGI. The CDR3 consists of 16 residues. The CDR3 sequence: CASSYGLAPNTYEQYF. In DNA form, the CDR3 reads TGTGCCAGCAGTTACGGGCTAGCACCGAACACCTACGAGCAGTACTTC.

The chain's CDR3 is CASSATDSFSYGYTF. In DNA form, the CDR3 reads TGTGCCAGCAGCGCAACGGACAGCTTTAGCTATGGCTACACCTTC. V usage is TRBV9 and J usage is TRBJ1-2; D is possibly TRBD1 (6 bases). The CDR3 spans 15 residues. Germline CDR1 reads SGDLS; CDR2 reads YYNGEE. V was cut by 3 bases and J by 4 bases, with 16 bases left in between.

The genes are TRBV7-2 and TRBJ2-5; D not resolved. Germline values: CDR1 SGHTA, CDR2 FQGNSA. The CDR3 covers 12 residues. The ends were cut back, 5 bases at V and 9 bases at J, with 13 bases in the middle. The CDR3 region is CASSPSVGSQYF. The CDR3 DNA reads TGTGCCAGCAGCCCGTCCGTCGGGTCCCAGTACTTC.

This clone appeared a few times. CDR3 in amino acids: CASSISLAVYNEQFF. The CDR3 DNA reads as TGTGCCAGTAGTATAAGTCTAGCGGTTTACAATGAGCAGTTCTTC. The gene calls are TRBV19 and TRBJ2-1; 7 positions agree with TRBD2. V dropped 2 bases and J dropped 4; count of bases not matched to a gene: 5. From germline, CDR1 is LNHDA and CDR2 SQIVND (reference sequence). This CDR3 has 15 amino acids. Filled out from reference TRBV19 and TRBJ2-1, the complete variable domain reads DGGITQSPKYLFRKEGQNVTLSCEQNLNHDAMYWYRQDPGQGLRLIYYSQIVNDFQKGDIAEGYSVSREKKESFPLTVTSAQKNPTAFYLCASSISLAVYNEQFFGPGTRLTVL.

The chain joins TRBV28 to TRBJ1-1; a weak D match, TRBD1 (5 bases). This CDR3 spans 15 amino acids. Germline lookup yields CDR1 MDHEN and CDR2 SYDVKM. Trimming took 4 bases from V and 1 from J, leaving 13 bases between them. This chain's CDR3 is CASSYTRDWNTEAFF. CDR3 coding DNA: TGTGCCAGCAGTTACACCAGGGATTGGAACACTGAAGCTTTCTTT.

Concerning this clone: The junction departs from germline at one end; a sequencing error may be responsible. J is TRBJ2-5 and V is TRBV7-9; tentative D call: TRBD2 (5 bases). The CDR3 contains 12 residues. From germline, CDR1 is SEHNR and CDR2 FQNEAQ (reference sequence). CDR3 amino acids: CSSSLREETQYF. The CDR3 nucleotides are TGTTCCAGCAGCTTAAGGGAGGAGACCCAGTACTTC. The whole variable domain, remainder taken from reference TRBV7-9 and TRBJ2-5, is DTGVSQNPRHKITKRGQNVTFRCDPISEHNRLYWYRQTLGQGPEFLTYFQNEAQLEKSRLLSDRFSAERPKGSFSTLEIQRTEQGDSAMYLCSSSLREETQYFGPGTRLLVL.

The chain combines TRBV29-1 with TRBJ2-1; TRBD1 matches at 7 bases. V lost 4 bases to trimming and J lost 9 bases; unmatched junction nucleotides: 9. The CDR3 covers 13 residues. Germline CDR1 and CDR2: SQVTM and ANQGSEA. The DNA for the CDR3 is TGCAGCGTTGTGGCAGGGGGTTTGGGTGAGCAGTTCTTC. Translated, it gives CSVVAGGLGEQFF.

The gene calls are TRBV28 and TRBJ2-7; 11 bases line up with TRBD2. Germline V CDR1 and CDR2: MDHEN, SYDVKM. The V segment lost 7 bases and the J segment 3 bases; nucleotides outside the gene matches: 14. The CDR3 extends over 17 amino acids. CDR3 residues: CASTPGLAGGSDYEQYF. The CDR3, as DNA: TGTGCCAGCACCCCTGGGCTAGCGGGAGGTTCGGACTACGAGCAGTACTTC. The whole variable domain, remainder taken from reference TRBV28 and TRBJ2-7, is DVKVTQSSRYLVKRTGEKVFLECVQDMDHENMFWYRQDPGLGLRLIYFSYDVKMKEKGDIPEGYSVSREKKERFSLILESASTNQTSMYLCASTPGLAGGSDYEQYFGPGTRLTVT.